These T cell receptor beta chains were read from a single sample in a study of T cells in Graves' hyperthyroidism and ophthalmopathy. One entry per CDR3 protein, called by TCRdb with MiXCR from the multiplex PCR reads. The repertoire includes 530,000 or so distinct CDR3 sequences, roughly 18% of them detected once, and approximately 16% sits in the top ten. Sequenced: blood. These receptors came from a woman aged 18-29 years with Graves' ophthalmopathy. The CDR3 runs from the conserved cysteine through the conserved F or W. Fields, in order: CDR3 length, V gene, J gene, clone size, D gene, CDR3 protein, CDR3 DNA. The D gene is left open where the match is weak. The size field is filled for only some rows; it gives once, few, many or a size class.

>15|TRBV4-3|TRBJ2-2|NA|NA
CASSRSYRDTGELFF
TGCGCCAGCAGCCGGTCGTACAGGGACACCGGGGAGCTGTTTTTT
>16|TRBV30|TRBJ2-7|NA|TRBD1
CAWKKAGQGVSGEQYF
TGTGCCTGGAAAAAAGCCGGACAGGGAGTCTCGGGGGAGCAGTACTTC
>16|TRBV20-1|TRBJ2-3|NA|TRBD2
CSARFASGASTDTQYF
TGCAGTGCTAGATTCGCTAGCGGGGCTAGCACAGATACGCAGTATTTT
>13|TRBV20-1|TRBJ1-1|many|NA
CSAREQVGVEAFF
TGCAGTGCTAGAGAACAAGTTGGGGTAGAAGCTTTCTTT
>15|TRBV14|TRBJ2-7|many|TRBD2
CASSPREGLHYEQYF
TGTGCCAGCAGCCCGCGGGAGGGACTCCACTACGAGCAGTACTTC
>13|TRBV3-1|TRBJ1-1|many|TRBD1
CASSGQGVPEAFF
TGTGCCAGCAGCGGACAGGGGGTTCCTGAAGCTTTCTTT
>13|TRBV28|TRBJ1-2|many|NA
CASSFQGPYGYTF
TGTGCCAGCAGTTTCCAGGGGCCCTATGGCTACACCTTC
>12|TRBV6-2/TRBV6-3|TRBJ2-1|NA|TRBD2
CASSYSSGVQFF
TGTGCCAGCAGTTACTCCAGCGGGGTGCAGTTCTTC
>16|TRBV4-2|TRBJ1-4|NA|NA
CASSQDQGNGAEKLFF
TGTGCCAGCAGCCAAGATCAAGGGAATGGTGCTGAAAAACTGTTTTTT
>13|TRBV2|TRBJ2-2|NA|NA
CASSESPAGELFF
TGTGCCAGCAGTGAATCGCCCGCCGGGGAGCTGTTTTTT
>16|TRBV6-2/TRBV6-3|TRBJ2-1|many|TRBD1
CASSSLRDRAEFEQFF
TGTGCCAGCAGCTCCCTCCGGGACAGGGCTGAATTTGAGCAGTTCTTC
>18|TRBV7-3|TRBJ2-2|NA|TRBD2
CASSPLGGGLANTGELFF
TGTGCCAGCAGCCCCCTCGGGGGTGGACTAGCGAACACCGGGGAGCTGTTTTTT
>14|TRBV12-3/TRBV12-4|TRBJ2-2|few|TRBD2
CASSWGGGVGELFF
TGTGCCAGCAGCTGGGGGGGGGGGGTCGGGGAGCTGTTTTTT
>14|TRBV6-6|TRBJ1-1|many|TRBD1
CASSYTGGRPEAFF
TGTGCCAGCAGTTACACAGGGGGGCGTCCTGAAGCTTTCTTT
>14|TRBV27|TRBJ2-5|many|NA
CASSLHFRQETQYF
TGTGCCAGCAGCTTACATTTCCGCCAAGAGACCCAGTACTTC
>15|TRBV6-5|TRBJ1-3|NA|NA
CASSYLRGVGNTIYF
TGTGCCAGCAGTTACTTGCGGGGGGTCGGAAACACCATATATTTT
>16|TRBV7-2|TRBJ2-2|few|TRBD2
CASSLEGPSGTGELFF
TGTGCCAGCAGCTTAGAGGGGCCTAGCGGGACCGGGGAGCTGTTTTTT
>15|TRBV7-9|TRBJ1-1|many|NA
CASSLVGQLNTEAFF
TGTGCCAGCAGCTTAGTTGGACAGCTGAACACTGAAGCTTTCTTT
>17|TRBV4-1|TRBJ2-1|NA|NA
CASSQQNLGRYRDEQFF
TGCGCCAGCAGCCAGCAAAACCTGGGGAGATATCGCGATGAGCAGTTCTTC
>15|TRBV30|TRBJ2-1|NA|NA
CAWSYQTGIWNEQFF
TGTGCCTGGAGTTACCAGACAGGAATCTGGAATGAGCAGTTCTTC
>12|TRBV13|TRBJ1-1|few|NA
CASSQDLTEAFF
TGTGCCAGCAGTCAGGACCTGACTGAAGCTTTCTTT
>17|TRBV24-1|TRBJ2-3|NA|TRBD2
CATRIGREGSLTDTQYF
TGTGCCACCAGAATAGGCCGGGAGGGATCCCTCACAGATACGCAGTATTTT
>13|TRBV27|TRBJ1-2|many|NA
CASSSGPSYGYTF
TGTGCCAGCAGCTCAGGGCCCAGCTATGGCTACACCTTC
>15|TRBV6-1|TRBJ2-2|NA|TRBD1
CASRDGQENTGELFF
TGTGCCAGCCGGGACGGACAGGAGAACACCGGGGAGCTGTTTTTT
>15|TRBV5-1|TRBJ2-7|NA|TRBD2
CASSPGLAGGDEQYF
TGCGCCAGCAGCCCGGGACTAGCGGGAGGAGACGAGCAGTACTTC
>15|TRBV13|TRBJ2-2|few|TRBD2
CASSQTSGRAVELFF
TGTGCCAGCAGCCAGACTAGCGGGAGGGCCGTGGAGCTGTTTTTT
>14|TRBV7-2|TRBJ1-2|many|NA
CASISPQEDYGYTF
TGTGCCAGCATCTCCCCCCAGGAGGACTATGGCTACACCTTC
>11|TRBV9|TRBJ1-2|NA|NA
CASRAEEGYTF
TGTGCCAGCAGGGCCGAAGAAGGCTACACCTTC
>15|TRBV6-5|TRBJ2-7|NA|TRBD2
CASSYSSAGVYEQYF
TGTGCCAGCAGTTACTCGTCAGCGGGAGTATACGAGCAGTACTTC
>15|TRBV4-3|TRBJ1-1|NA|NA
CASSQDLRILTEAFF
TGCGCCAGCAGCCAAGATCTGCGGATTTTGACTGAAGCTTTCTTT
>17|TRBV6-5|TRBJ1-4|few|TRBD1
CASSYLRDSRENEKLFF
TGTGCCAGCAGTTACCTACGGGACAGCAGAGAAAATGAAAAACTGTTTTTT
>14|TRBV19|TRBJ1-2|NA|NA
CASSTELQNYGYTF
TGTGCCAGTAGCACAGAGCTGCAAAACTATGGCTACACCTTC
>16|TRBV28|TRBJ2-7|many|TRBD1
CASSKSGTGDSYEQYF
TGTGCCAGCAGTAAATCCGGGACAGGGGACTCCTACGAGCAGTACTTC
>14|TRBV29-1|TRBJ2-3|NA|NA
CSVERQGGTDTQYF
TGCAGCGTTGAAAGGCAGGGTGGCACAGATACGCAGTATTTT
>13|TRBV28|TRBJ2-5|many|NA
CASSGGGPETQYF
TGTGCCAGCAGTGGGGGGGGCCCAGAGACCCAGTACTTC
>12|TRBV29-1|TRBJ1-1|few|NA
CSVGPRDTEAFF
TGCAGCGTTGGCCCGAGGGACACTGAAGCTTTCTTT
>17|TRBV6-2/TRBV6-3|TRBJ2-3|NA|NA
CASSIGVYAGSTDTQYF
TGTGCCAGCAGTATAGGGGTGTACGCCGGCAGCACAGATACGCAGTATTTT
>14|TRBV28|TRBJ2-3|many|NA
CASSSGHSTDTQYF
TGTGCCAGCAGTTCCGGACACTCCACAGATACGCAGTATTTT
>15|TRBV12-3/TRBV12-4|TRBJ2-3|many|NA
CASSSILQTSDTQYF
TGTGCCAGCAGCTCTATACTTCAAACCTCCGATACGCAGTATTTT
>14|TRBV10-1|TRBJ1-1|NA|NA
CASSHPQTGAEAFF
TGCGCCAGCAGTCACCCCCAGACTGGGGCTGAAGCTTTCTTT
>13|TRBV28|TRBJ2-5|many|NA
CASSLMARETQYF
TGTGCCAGCAGTTTAATGGCTAGGGAGACCCAGTACTTC
>13|TRBV5-1|TRBJ2-5|NA|NA
CASSPRQKETQYF
TGCGCCAGCAGCCCCCGACAGAAAGAGACCCAGTACTTC
>18|TRBV6-2/TRBV6-3|TRBJ1-6|NA|TRBD1
CASSYSRWRGQHNSPLHF
TGTGCCAGCAGTTACTCTCGTTGGAGGGGACAGCACAATTCACCCCTCCACTTT
>14|TRBV11-2|TRBJ2-2|many|NA
CASTTDWNTGELFF
TGTGCCAGCACCACTGACTGGAACACCGGGGAGCTGTTTTTT
>14|TRBV7-2|TRBJ1-2|many|NA
CASSGPKTVYGYTF
TGTGCCAGCAGCGGACCCAAGACAGTCTATGGCTACACCTTC
>15|TRBV7-8|TRBJ2-4|many|TRBD1
CASSRGQGAKNIQYF
TGTGCCAGCAGCCGAGGACAGGGGGCCAAAAACATTCAGTACTTC
>11|TRBV20-1|TRBJ2-7|many|NA
CSARDLPEQYF
TGCAGTGCTAGAGATTTGCCCGAGCAGTACTTC
>16|TRBV20-1|TRBJ2-1|few|TRBD2
CSASMFGTSGQNEQFF
TGCAGTGCTAGTATGTTCGGGACTAGCGGGCAGAATGAGCAGTTCTTC
>13|TRBV6-1|TRBJ1-5|once|NA
CATESTSNQPQHF
TGTGCCACCGAAAGTACTAGCAATCAGCCCCAGCATTTT
>12|TRBV28|TRBJ1-1|many|NA
CASSPWGGEAFF
TGTGCCAGCAGTCCCTGGGGGGGAGAAGCTTTCTTT
>14|TRBV7-2|TRBJ2-5|many|NA
CASSPTRTVETQYF
TGTGCCAGCAGCCCGACTAGGACTGTGGAGACCCAGTACTTC
>11|TRBV5-1|TRBJ2-1|many|NA
CASSTRSEQFF
TGCGCCAGCAGCACCAGAAGTGAGCAGTTCTTC
>14|TRBV29-1|TRBJ2-2|NA|TRBD1
CSVPGQSNTGELFF
TGCAGCGTTCCGGGACAGTCGAACACCGGGGAGCTGTTTTTT
>18|TRBV6-2/TRBV6-3|TRBJ1-1|many|NA
CASSYQHETWTVNTEAFF
TGTGCCAGCAGTTACCAGCACGAGACATGGACGGTGAACACTGAAGCTTTCTTT
>15|TRBV28|TRBJ2-1|NA|TRBD2
CASRPLAGGPGEQFF
TGTGCCAGCAGACCACTAGCGGGAGGTCCCGGGGAGCAGTTCTTC
>17|TRBV19|TRBJ2-1|once|NA
CASSIGLSFGAYNEQFF
TGTGCCAGTAGTATCGGACTATCCTTTGGGGCCTACAATGAGCAGTTCTTC
>16|TRBV4-1|TRBJ2-1|few|TRBD2
CASSHHGAGVNHQQFF
TGCGCCAGCAGCCACCACGGAGCGGGGGTAAACCACCAGCAGTTCTTC
>15|TRBV4-2|TRBJ1-2|NA|TRBD1
CASSQVDRGNYGYTF
TGTGCCAGCAGCCAAGTTGACAGGGGCAACTATGGCTACACCTTC